The 8 T cell receptor beta chains listed next were all sequenced from one sample in a study of shared clonotypes between healthy human individuals. The method was immunoSEQ multiplex PCR; TCRdb's version includes in-frame clones alone and lacks a portion of them. The sample lists 2,500,000 or so clones, around nine tenths seen once, with around 0.14% in the top ten. The sample comprised naive CD4+ T cells sorted from blood. Sample subset: CD45RA+ positively selected. Receptors were obtained from a man younger than 35 in good health.

The gene calls are TRBV2 and TRBJ2-7; TRBD2 agrees at 7 bases. This CDR3 has 15 residues. Germline V gene sequence: CDR1 SNHLY, CDR2 FYNNEI. The ends lost 4 bases at V and 0 bases at J; junction bases unmatched: 6. The CDR3 loop reads CASSGRSGGSYEQYF. As DNA, the CDR3 is TGTGCCAGCAGTGGACGTTCGGGGGGCTCCTACGAGCAGTACTTC.

To note about this clone: The same CDR3 can be traced to other DNA sequences in this sample. V is TRBV6-6 and J is TRBJ2-7, with D possibly being TRBD1 (5 bases). The CDR3 sequence is 13 residues long. Germline V gene lookup returns CDR1 MNHNY and CDR2 SVGAGI (reference sequence). V lost 0 bases to trimming and J lost 4 bases, with 7 bases between them. The CDR3 coding sequence is TGTGCCAGCAGTTACTCTGCAGGGTACGAGCAGTACTTC. Translation: CASSYSAGYEQYF.

This clone showed up just once. The rearrangement links TRBV6-5 to TRBJ2-7; D is possibly TRBD1 or TRBD2 (5 bases each). The V end lost 5 bases, the J end lost 6 bases, and 11 bases lay between the germline ends. CDR1 and CDR2 from the germline V gene are MNHEY and SVGAGI. The CDR3 extends over 12 amino acids. CDR3 in amino acids: CASSPGAPEQYF. The CDR3 DNA reads TGTGCCAGCAGTCCCGGGGCTCCCGAGCAGTACTTC.

With regard to this clone: Other nucleotide sequences from this sample produce the same CDR3. The chain is built from TRBV18 and TRBJ1-3; TRBD1 agrees at 11 bases. V shed 3 bases and J 2 bases; nucleotides not matched to a gene: 0. The CDR3 contains 15 residues. The germline V gene has CDR1 KGHSH and CDR2 LQKENI. DNA of the CDR3: TGTGCCAGCTCACCGGACAGGGGGCCTGGAAACACCATATATTTT. The encoded protein is CASSPDRGPGNTIYF.

V is TRBV6-1 and J is TRBJ1-5; D may be TRBD1 (5 bases). From germline, CDR1 is MNHNS and CDR2 SASEGT. The V gene lost 5 bases and the J gene lost 3 bases, with 14 bases spanning the gap. The CDR3 is 15 residues long. CDR3 protein: CASSPGAGFNQPQHF. CDR3 bases: TGTGCCAGCAGTCCCGGGGCGGGGTTCAATCAGCCCCAGCATTTT.

This clone was seen once. This rearrangement joins TRBV5-1 to TRBJ2-3; perhaps TRBD2 as D (5 bases). The CDR3 has 14 amino acids. Germline V gene lookup returns CDR1 SGHRS and CDR2 YFSETQ. V dropped 4 bases and J dropped 3 bases, with 12 bases sitting between them. CDR3 nucleotide sequence: TGCGCCAGCAGCCGGGGATCCGGTACAGATACGCAGTATTTT. Translated: CASSRGSGTDTQYF.

The chain employs TRBV28 and TRBJ1-6, with 9 bases fitting TRBD1. The CDR3 has 16 residues. Germline loops: CDR1 MDHEN, CDR2 SYDVKM. V lost 6 bases to trimming and J lost 8 bases; unmatched junction nucleotides: 11. The CDR3 DNA is TGTGCCAGCAGCTTCTACAGGGGGCCGGCAGATTCACCCCTCCACTTT. It encodes CASSFYRGPADSPLHF.

The chain uses TRBV4-1 and TRBJ2-3; perhaps TRBD1 as D (6 bases). The CDR3 is 17 amino acids. The V end was cut by 4 bases, the J end by 0 bases, with 17 bases between. Germline-derived CDR1 and CDR2 are MGHRA and YSYEKL. CDR3 amino acids: CASSPLPGTPSTDTQYF. In nucleotides, the CDR3 is TGCGCCAGCAGCCCCCTCCCCGGGACACCAAGCACAGATACGCAGTATTTT.